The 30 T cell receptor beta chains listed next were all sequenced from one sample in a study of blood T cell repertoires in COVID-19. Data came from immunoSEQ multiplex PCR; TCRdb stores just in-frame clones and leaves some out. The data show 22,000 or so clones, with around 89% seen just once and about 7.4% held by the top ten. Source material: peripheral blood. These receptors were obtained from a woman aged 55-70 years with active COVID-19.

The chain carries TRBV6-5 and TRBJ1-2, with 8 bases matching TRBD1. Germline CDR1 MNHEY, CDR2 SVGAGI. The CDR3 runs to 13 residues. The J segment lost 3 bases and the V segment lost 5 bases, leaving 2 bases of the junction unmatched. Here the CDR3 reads CASSRDRYYGYTF. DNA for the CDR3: TGTGCCAGCAGTCGGGACAGGTACTATGGCTACACCTTC.

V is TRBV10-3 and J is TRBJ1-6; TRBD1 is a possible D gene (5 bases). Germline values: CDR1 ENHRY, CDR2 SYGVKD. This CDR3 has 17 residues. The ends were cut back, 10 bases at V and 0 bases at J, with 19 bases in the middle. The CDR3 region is CATNRSPTSSYNSPLHF. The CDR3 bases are TGTGCCACCAACAGGTCGCCGACGAGCTCCTATAATTCACCCCTCCACTTT.

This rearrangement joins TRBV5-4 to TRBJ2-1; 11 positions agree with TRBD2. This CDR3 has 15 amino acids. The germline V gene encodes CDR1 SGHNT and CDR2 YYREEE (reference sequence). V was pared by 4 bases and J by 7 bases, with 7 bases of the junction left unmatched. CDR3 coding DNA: TGTGCCAGCAGCCCCCGGGTAGCGGGGGGGAATGAGCAGTTCTTC. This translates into CASSPRVAGGNEQFF.

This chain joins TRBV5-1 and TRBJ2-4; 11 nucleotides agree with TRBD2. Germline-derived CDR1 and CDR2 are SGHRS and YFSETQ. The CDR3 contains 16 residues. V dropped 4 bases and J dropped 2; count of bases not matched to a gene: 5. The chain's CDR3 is CASSGSGGASKNIQYF. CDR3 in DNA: TGCGCCAGCAGCGGTAGCGGGGGGGCTTCCAAAAACATTCAGTACTTC.

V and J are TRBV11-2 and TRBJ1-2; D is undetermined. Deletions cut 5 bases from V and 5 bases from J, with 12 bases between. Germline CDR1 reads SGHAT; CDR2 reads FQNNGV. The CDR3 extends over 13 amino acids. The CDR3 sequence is CASSLGLAYGYTF. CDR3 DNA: TGTGCCAGCAGCCTAGGATTAGCATATGGCTACACCTTC.

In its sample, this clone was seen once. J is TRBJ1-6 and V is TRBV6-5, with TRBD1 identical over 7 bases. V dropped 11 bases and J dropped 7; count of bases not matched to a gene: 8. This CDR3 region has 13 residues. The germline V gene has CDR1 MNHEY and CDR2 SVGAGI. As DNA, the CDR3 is TGTGCCGGTGGGGGGACAGACAATTCACCCCTCCACTTT. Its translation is CAGGGTDNSPLHF.

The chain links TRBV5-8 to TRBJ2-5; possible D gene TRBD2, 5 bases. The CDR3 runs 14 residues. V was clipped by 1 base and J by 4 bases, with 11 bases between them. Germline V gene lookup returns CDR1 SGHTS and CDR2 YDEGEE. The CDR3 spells CASSLLRAVETQYF. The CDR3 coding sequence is TGTGCCAGCAGCTTGTTGAGGGCCGTAGAGACCCAGTACTTC.

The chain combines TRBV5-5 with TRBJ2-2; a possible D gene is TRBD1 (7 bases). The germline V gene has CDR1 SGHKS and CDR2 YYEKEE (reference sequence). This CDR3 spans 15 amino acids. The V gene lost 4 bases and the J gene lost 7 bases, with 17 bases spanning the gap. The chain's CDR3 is CASSLQGRKGGELFF. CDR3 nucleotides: TGTGCCAGCAGCCTACAGGGGAGGAAAGGCGGGGAGCTGTTTTTT. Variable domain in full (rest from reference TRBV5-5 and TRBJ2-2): DAGVTQSPTHLIKTRGQQVTLRCSPISGHKSVSWYQQVLGQGPQFIFQYYEKEERGRGNFPDRFSARQFPNYSSELNVNALLLGDSALYLCASSLQGRKGGELFFGEGSRLTVL.

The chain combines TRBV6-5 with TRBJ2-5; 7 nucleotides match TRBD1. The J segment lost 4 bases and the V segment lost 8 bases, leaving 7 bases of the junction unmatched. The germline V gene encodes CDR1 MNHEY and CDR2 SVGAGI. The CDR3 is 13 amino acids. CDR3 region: CASGGQLSETQYF. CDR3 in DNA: TGTGCCAGCGGGGGACAGCTCTCAGAGACCCAGTACTTC.

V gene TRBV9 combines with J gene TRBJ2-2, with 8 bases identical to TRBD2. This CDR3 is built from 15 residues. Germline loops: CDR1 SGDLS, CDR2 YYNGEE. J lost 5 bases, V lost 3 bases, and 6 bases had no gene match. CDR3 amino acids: CASSGGGIITGELFF. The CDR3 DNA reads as TGTGCCAGCAGCGGCGGGGGGATTATAACCGGGGAGCTGTTTTTT.

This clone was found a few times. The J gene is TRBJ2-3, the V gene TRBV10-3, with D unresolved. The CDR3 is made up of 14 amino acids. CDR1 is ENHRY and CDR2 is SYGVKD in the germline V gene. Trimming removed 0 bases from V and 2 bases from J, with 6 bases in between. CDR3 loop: CAISESAVTDTQYF. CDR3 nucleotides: TGTGCCATCAGTGAGTCGGCAGTCACAGATACGCAGTATTTT.

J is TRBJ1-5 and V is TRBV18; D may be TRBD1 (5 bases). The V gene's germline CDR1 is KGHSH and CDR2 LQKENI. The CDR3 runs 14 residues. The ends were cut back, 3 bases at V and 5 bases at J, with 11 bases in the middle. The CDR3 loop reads CASSPDTTYQPQHF. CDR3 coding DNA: TGTGCCAGCTCACCGGACACCACCTATCAGCCCCAGCATTTT.

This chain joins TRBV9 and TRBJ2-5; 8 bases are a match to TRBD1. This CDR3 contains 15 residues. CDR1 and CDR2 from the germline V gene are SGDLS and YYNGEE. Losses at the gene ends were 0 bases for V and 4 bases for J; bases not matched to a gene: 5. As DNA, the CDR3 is TGTGCCAGCAGCGTAGGGCAGGGGGCAATAGAGACCCAGTACTTC. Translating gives CASSVGQGAIETQYF.

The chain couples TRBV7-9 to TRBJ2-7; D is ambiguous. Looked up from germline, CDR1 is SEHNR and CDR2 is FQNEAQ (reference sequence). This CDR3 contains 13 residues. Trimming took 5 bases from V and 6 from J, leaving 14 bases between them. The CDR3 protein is CASSAGRSLEQYF. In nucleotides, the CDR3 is TGTGCCAGCAGCGCAGGCCGGTCCCTCGAGCAGTACTTC.

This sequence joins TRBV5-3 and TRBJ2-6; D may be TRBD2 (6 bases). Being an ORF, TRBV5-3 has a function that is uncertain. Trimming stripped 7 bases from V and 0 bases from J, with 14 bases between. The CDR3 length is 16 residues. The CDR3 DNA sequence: TGTGCCAGAGGGACTCCCAGGGCCTCTGGGGCCAACGTCCTGACTTTC. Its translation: CARGTPRASGANVLTF.

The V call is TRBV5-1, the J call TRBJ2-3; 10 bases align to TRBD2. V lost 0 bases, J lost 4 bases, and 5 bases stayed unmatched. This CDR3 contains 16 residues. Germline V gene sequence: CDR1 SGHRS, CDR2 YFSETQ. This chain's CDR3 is CASSLEASGSPDTQYF. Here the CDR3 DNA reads TGCGCCAGCAGCTTGGAGGCTAGCGGGAGCCCAGATACGCAGTATTTT.

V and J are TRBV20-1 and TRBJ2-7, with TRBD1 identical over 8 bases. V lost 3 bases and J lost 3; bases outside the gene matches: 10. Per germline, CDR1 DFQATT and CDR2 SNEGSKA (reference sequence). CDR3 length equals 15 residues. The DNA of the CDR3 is TGCAGTGCTAGTCAGACCGGGACAGGAGTCTACGAGCAGTACTTC. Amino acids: CSASQTGTGVYEQYF.

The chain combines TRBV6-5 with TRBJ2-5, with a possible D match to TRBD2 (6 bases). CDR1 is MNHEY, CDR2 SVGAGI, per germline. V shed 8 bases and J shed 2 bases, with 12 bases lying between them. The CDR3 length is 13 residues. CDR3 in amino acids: CASGGVGQETQYF. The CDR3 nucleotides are TGTGCCAGCGGAGGGGTTGGACAAGAGACCCAGTACTTC.

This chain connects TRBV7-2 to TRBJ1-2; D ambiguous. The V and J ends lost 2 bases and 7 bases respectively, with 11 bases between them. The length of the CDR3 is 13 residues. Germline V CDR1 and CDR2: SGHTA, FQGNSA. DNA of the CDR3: TGTGCCAGCAGCTTAATGGTCGCCGGTGGCTACACCTTC. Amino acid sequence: CASSLMVAGGYTF.

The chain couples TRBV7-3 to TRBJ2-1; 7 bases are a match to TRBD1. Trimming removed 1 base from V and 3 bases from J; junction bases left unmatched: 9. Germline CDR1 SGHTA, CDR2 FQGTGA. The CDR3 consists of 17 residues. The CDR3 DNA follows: TGTGCCAGCAGCTTAAGGGCAACAGGGGCGGGCTACAATGAGCAGTTCTTC. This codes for CASSLRATGAGYNEQFF. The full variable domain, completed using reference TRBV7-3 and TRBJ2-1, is GAGVSQTPSNKVTEKGKYVELRCDPISGHTALYWYRQSLGQGPEFLIYFQGTGAADDSGLPNDRFFAVRPEGSVSTLKIQRTERGDSAVYLCASSLRATGAGYNEQFFGPGTRLTVL.

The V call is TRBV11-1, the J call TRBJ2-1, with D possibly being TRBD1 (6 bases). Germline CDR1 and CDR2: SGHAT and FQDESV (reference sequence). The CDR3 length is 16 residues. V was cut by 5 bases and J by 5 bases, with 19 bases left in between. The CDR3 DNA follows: TGTGCCAGCAGCCTACAAGAACTAAGGACAGACAATGAGCAGTTCTTC. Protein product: CASSLQELRTDNEQFF. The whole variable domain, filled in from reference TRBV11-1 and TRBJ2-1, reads EAEVAQSPRYKITEKSQAVAFWCDPISGHATLYWYRQILGQGPELLVQFQDESVVDDSQLPKDRFSAERLKGVDSTLKIQPAELGDSAMYLCASSLQELRTDNEQFFGPGTRLTVL.

The CDR3 sequence is CASSSGQTHSSYNSPLHF. In nucleotides, the CDR3 is TGTGCCAGCAGCTCGGGACAGACCCATAGCTCCTATAATTCACCCCTCCACTTT. The chain links TRBV7-9 to TRBJ1-6, with TRBD1 matching over 7 bases. The V gene's germline CDR1 is SEHNR and CDR2 FQNEAQ (reference sequence). The CDR3 is made up of 18 amino acids. Trimming took 4 bases from V and 0 from J; bases not matched to a gene: 9.

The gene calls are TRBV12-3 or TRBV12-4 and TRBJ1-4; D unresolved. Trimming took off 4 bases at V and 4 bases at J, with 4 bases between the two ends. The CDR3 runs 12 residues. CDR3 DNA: TGTGCCAGCAGTTCCATTAATGAAAAACTGTTTTTT. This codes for CASSSINEKLFF.

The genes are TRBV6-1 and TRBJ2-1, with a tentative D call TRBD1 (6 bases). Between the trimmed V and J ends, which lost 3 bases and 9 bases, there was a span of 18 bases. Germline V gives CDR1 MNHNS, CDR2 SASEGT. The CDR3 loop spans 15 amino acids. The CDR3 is CASSDRQGTPSEQFF. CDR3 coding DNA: TGTGCCAGCAGTGATAGGCAGGGGACCCCCAGTGAGCAGTTCTTC.

CDR3 region: CASSPRVNTEAFF. In nucleotides, the CDR3 is TGTGCCAGCAGCCCCCGGGTCAACACTGAAGCTTTCTTT. The chain employs TRBV5-4 and TRBJ1-1; no clear D gene. This CDR3 has 13 amino acids. The ends were cut back, 4 bases at V and 2 bases at J, with 9 bases in the middle. Germline V gene sequence: CDR1 SGHNT, CDR2 YYREEE (reference sequence). The full variable domain, its missing parts supplied by reference TRBV5-4 and TRBJ1-1, is ETGVTQSPTHLIKTRGQQVTLRCSSQSGHNTVSWYQQALGQGPQFIFQYYREEENGRGNFPPRFSGLQFPNYSSELNVNALELDDSALYLCASSPRVNTEAFFGQGTRLTVV.

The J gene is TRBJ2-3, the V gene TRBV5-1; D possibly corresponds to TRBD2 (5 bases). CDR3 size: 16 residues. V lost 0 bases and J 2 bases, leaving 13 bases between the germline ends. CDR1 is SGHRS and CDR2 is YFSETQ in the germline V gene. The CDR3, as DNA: TGCGCCAGCAGCTTGGAAACTAGAGTAGACACAGATACGCAGTATTTT. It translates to CASSLETRVDTDTQYF.

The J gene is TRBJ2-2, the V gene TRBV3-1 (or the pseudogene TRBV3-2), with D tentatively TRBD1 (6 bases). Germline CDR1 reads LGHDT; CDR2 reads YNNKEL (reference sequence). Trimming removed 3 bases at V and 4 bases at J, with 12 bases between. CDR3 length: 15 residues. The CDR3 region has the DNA TGTGCCAGCAGCCAGAAAACAGGGAGCACCGGGGAGCTGTTTTTT. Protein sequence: CASSQKTGSTGELFF.

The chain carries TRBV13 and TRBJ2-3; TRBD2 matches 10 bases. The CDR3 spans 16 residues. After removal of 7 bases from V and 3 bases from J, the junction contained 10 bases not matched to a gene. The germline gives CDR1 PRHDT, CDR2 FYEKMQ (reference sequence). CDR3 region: CASTVTLAGVTDTQYF. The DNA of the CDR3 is TGTGCCAGCACCGTAACTCTAGCGGGGGTGACAGATACGCAGTATTTT.

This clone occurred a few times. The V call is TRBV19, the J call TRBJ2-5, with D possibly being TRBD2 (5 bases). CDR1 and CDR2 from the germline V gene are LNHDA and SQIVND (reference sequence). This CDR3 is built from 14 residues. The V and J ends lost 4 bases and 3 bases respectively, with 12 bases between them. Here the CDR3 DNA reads TGTGCCAGTAGTAGTTGGACTGAGAAAGAGACCCAGTACTTC. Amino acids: CASSSWTEKETQYF.

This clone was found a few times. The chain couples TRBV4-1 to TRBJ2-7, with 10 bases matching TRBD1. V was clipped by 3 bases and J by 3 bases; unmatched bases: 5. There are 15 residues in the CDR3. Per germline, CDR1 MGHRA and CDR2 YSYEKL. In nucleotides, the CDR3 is TGCGCCAGCAGCCACCCCGGGACAGGGGTCTACGAGCAGTACTTC. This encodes CASSHPGTGVYEQYF.